This record concerns one T cell receptor (beta chain) sequence. Its antigen remains unidentified. Generated by immunoSEQ multiplex PCR, the TCRdb table keeps only in-frame clones and is missing some. The sample consists of about 110,000 clones, over 75% of them appearing once. The sample is drawn from a study of T cell responses to AZD1222 COVID-19 vaccine. Study-wide results and limits: Donor demographics were predominantly white British with a female majority; clonal diversity may be underestimated.

The TCR was taken from an adult who received the AZD1222 COVID-19 vaccine. Sample: peripheral blood, taken 28 days after the second AZD1222 dose.

The CDR3 protein is CAWSPKGGANSPLHF. CDR3 in DNA: TGTGCCTGGAGTCCCAAAGGGGGGGCGAACTCACCCCTCCACTTT. V and J are TRBV30 and TRBJ1-6; weak D call: TRBD1 (6 bases). The CDR3 has 15 residues. Germline CDR1 and CDR2: GTSNPN and SVGIG (reference sequence). Trimming shortened V by 2 bases and J by 10 bases, and 18 bases separated the two germline ends.